These 6 T cell receptor beta chains share one sample of origin, sequenced in a study of blood T cells in healthy people across ages. Together with a sample-barcoded 5' primer, a J-beta primer mix was included in a second PCR lasting roughly 6 to 12 cycles. TCRdb passed the 5' RACE reads through MiXCR, listing each CDR3 protein once. The sample contains 1.5 million to 2 million distinct CDR3 sequences, approximately 30% of which appear only once. Sequencing was done on a sample of blood. The receptors were sampled from a woman in her 30s in good health.

This clonotype was found once. A much larger clone lies one base from this, so it may be a read error. V usage is TRBV29-1 and J usage is TRBJ2-7, with D possibly TRBD1 on 5 matching bases. The CDR3 extends over 14 amino acids. Per the germline V gene, CDR1 is SQVTM and CDR2 is ANQGSEA. The ends were cut back, 7 bases at V and 3 bases at J, with 19 bases in the middle. The CDR3 DNA reads as TGCAGCGCTGAGTCAAAAGGGGAAGGCTACGAGCAGTACTTC. It is translated as CSAESKGEGYEQYF.

This clonotype showed up just a few times. The gene calls are TRBV7-3 and TRBJ2-1; either TRBD1 or TRBD2 may fit D (6 bases each). The CDR3 runs 14 residues. The germline CDR1 and CDR2 sequences are SGHTA and FQGTGA. The V and J ends lost 1 base and 10 bases respectively, with 14 bases between them. The DNA of the CDR3 is TGTGCCAGCAGCTTAATGGTCTCGGGGGCCGAGCAGTTCTTC. Encoded protein: CASSLMVSGAEQFF.

This clonotype was seen a handful of times. V and J are TRBV28 and TRBJ2-3; either TRBD1 or TRBD2 may fit D (5 bases each). The germline V gene encodes CDR1 MDHEN and CDR2 SYDVKM. Trimming stripped 2 bases from V and 6 bases from J, with 9 bases between. There are 13 residues in the CDR3. The CDR3 sequence is CASSLRGEDTQYF. In DNA, the CDR3 is TGTGCCAGCAGTTTACGAGGGGAGGATACGCAGTATTTT.

This clonotype showed up just a few times. The chain combines TRBV20-1 with TRBJ2-3; 8 positions match TRBD2. Germline trimming cut 3 bases from V and 6 bases from J; bases unmatched to any gene: 8. This CDR3 spans 14 amino acids. Germline-derived CDR1 and CDR2 are DFQATT and SNEGSKA (reference sequence). CDR3 bases: TGCAGTGCTAGTTTGTCGGGAGGGAGGGATACGCAGTATTTT. Its translation is CSASLSGGRDTQYF.

The rearrangement links TRBV9 to TRBJ2-2, with 7 bases fitting TRBD2. Per germline, CDR1 SGDLS and CDR2 YYNGEE. V gave up 4 bases and J gave up 7 bases; unmatched junction bases: 10. The CDR3 is 15 amino acids. CDR3 DNA: TGTGCCAGCAGCCCCGCCTGGGCGGGGGTCGGGGAGCTGTTTTTT. It translates to CASSPAWAGVGELFF.

The rearrangement joins TRBV19 to TRBJ2-1; D perhaps matches TRBD1 (5 bases). This CDR3 has 13 residues. CDR1 and CDR2 from the germline V gene are LNHDA and SQIVND (reference sequence). V shed 1 base and J shed 5 bases, with 6 bases lying between them. The CDR3 DNA follows: TGTGCCAGTAGTATAGTCAGGGACAATGAGCAGTTCTTC. Encoded protein: CASSIVRDNEQFF.